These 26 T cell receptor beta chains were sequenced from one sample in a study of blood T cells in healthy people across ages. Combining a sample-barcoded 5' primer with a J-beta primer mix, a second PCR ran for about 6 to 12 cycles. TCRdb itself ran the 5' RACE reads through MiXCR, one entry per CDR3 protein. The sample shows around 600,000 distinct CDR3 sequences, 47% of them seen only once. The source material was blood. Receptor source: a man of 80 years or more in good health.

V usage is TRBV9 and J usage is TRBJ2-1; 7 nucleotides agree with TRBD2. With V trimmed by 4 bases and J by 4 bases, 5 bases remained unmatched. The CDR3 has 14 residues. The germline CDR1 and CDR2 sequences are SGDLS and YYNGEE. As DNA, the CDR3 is TGTGCCAGCAGCTTCCGAGCGGGGTACAATGAGCAGTTCTTC. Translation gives CASSFRAGYNEQFF.

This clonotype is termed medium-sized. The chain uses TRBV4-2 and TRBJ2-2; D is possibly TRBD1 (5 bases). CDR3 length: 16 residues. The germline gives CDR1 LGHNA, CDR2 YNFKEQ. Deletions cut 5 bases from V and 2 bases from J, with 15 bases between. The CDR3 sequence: CASSEVGADNTGELFF. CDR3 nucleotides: TGTGCCAGCAGCGAAGTTGGGGCCGACAACACCGGGGAGCTGTTTTTT.

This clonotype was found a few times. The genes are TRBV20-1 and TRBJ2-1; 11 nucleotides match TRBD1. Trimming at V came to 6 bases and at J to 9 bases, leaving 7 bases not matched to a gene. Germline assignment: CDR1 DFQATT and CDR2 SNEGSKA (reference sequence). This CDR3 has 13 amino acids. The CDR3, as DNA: TGCAGTGCCCTACGGGACAGGGGGGTTGAGCAGTTCTTC. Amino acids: CSALRDRGVEQFF.

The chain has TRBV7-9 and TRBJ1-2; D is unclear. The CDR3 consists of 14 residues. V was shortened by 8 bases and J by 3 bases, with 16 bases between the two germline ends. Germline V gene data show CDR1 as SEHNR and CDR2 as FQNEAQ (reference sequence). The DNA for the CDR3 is TGTGCCAGCCTACCGCCACAAGAGCACTATGGCTACACCTTC. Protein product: CASLPPQEHYGYTF.

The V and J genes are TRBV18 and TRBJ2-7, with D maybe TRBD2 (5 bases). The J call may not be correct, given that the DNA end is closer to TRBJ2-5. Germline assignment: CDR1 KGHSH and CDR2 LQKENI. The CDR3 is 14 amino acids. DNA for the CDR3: TGTGCCAGCTCACCACCGGCCCCCCGGGGGACCCAGTACTTC. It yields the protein CASSPPAPRGTQYF.

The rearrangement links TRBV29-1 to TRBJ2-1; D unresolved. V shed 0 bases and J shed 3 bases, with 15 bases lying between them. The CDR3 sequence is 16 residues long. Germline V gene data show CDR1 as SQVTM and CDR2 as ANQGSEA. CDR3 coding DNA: TGCAGCGTTGAAGAGGGTGCTAGAGCGAACTACAATGAGCAGTTCTTC. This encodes CSVEEGARANYNEQFF.

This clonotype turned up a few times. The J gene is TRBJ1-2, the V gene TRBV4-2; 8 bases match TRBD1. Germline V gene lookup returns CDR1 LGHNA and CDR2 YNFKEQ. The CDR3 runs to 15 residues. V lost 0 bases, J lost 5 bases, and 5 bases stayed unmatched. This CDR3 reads CASSQDERQGYGYTF. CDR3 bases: TGTGCCAGCAGCCAAGATGAGCGACAGGGGTATGGCTACACCTTC.

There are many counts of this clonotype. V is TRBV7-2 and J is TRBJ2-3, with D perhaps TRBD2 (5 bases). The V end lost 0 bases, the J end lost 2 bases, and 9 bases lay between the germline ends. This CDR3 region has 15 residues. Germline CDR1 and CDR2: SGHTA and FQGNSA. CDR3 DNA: TGTGCCAGCAGCTTAGCCCTAGCTAACACAGATACGCAGTATTTT. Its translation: CASSLALANTDTQYF. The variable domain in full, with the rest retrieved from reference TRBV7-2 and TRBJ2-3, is GAGVSQSPSNKVTEKGKDVELRCDPISGHTALYWYRQSLGQGLEFLIYFQGNSAPDKSGLPSDRFSAERTGGSVSTLTIQRTQQEDSAVYLCASSLALANTDTQYFGPGTRLTVL.

The CDR3 region has the DNA TGTGCCAGCAGTCGACTAGCGGGACCAACGGCGGCCCAGTACTTC. This translates into CASSRLAGPTAAQYF. The chain carries TRBV6-2 or TRBV6-3 and TRBJ2-5, with 11 bases fitting TRBD2. J was trimmed by 9 bases and V by 5 bases; bases with no gene match: 11. Germline CDR1 and CDR2: MNHEY and SVGEGT. The CDR3 sequence is 15 residues long.

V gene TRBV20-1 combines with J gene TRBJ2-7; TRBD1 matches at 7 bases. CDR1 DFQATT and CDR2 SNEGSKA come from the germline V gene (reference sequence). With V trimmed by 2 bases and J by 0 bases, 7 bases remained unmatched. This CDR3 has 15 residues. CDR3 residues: CSARQGTDPSYEQYF. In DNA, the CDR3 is TGCAGTGCTAGACAGGGGACAGACCCCTCCTACGAGCAGTACTTC.

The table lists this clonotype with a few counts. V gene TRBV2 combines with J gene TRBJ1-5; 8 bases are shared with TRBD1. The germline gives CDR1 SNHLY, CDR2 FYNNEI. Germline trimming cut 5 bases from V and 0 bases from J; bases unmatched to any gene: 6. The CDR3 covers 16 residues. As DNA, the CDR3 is TGTGCCAGCAGTTCCCCAGGGGGCCATAGCAATCAGCCCCAGCATTTT. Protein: CASSSPGGHSNQPQHF.

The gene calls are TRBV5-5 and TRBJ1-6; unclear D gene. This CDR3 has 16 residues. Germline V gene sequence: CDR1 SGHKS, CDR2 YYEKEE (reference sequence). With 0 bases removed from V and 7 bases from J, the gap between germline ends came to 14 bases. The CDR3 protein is CASSLESDGQNSPLHF. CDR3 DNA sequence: TGTGCCAGCAGCTTGGAAAGTGACGGCCAGAATTCACCCCTCCACTTT.

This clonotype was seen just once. In DNA form, the CDR3 reads TGTGCCAGCAGCATAGGGACAGAGAACTATGGCTACACCTTC. The encoded protein is CASSIGTENYGYTF. V and J are TRBV3-1 and TRBJ1-2; the match to TRBD1 covers 7 bases. V shed 5 bases and J 2 bases; nucleotides not matched to a gene: 5. CDR3 length: 14 residues. Germline lookup yields CDR1 LGHDT and CDR2 YNNKEL (reference sequence).

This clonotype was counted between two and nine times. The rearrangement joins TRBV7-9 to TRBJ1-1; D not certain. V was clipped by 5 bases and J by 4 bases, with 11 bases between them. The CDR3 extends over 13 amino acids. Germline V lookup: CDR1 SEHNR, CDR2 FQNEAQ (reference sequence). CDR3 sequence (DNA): TGTGCCAGCAGCCCAAGTGTAGCCACTGAAGCTTTCTTT. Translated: CASSPSVATEAFF. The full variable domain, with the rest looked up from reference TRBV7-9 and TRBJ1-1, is DTGVSQNPRHKITKRGQNVTFRCDPISEHNRLYWYRQTLGQGPEFLTYFQNEAQLEKSRLLSDRFSAERPKGSFSTLEIQRTEQGDSAMYLCASSPSVATEAFFGQGTRLTVV.

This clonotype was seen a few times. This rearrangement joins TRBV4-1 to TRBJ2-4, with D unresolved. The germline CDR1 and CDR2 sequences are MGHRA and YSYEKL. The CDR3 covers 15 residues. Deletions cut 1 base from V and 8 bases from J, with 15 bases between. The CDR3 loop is CASSQGLGSQDIQYF. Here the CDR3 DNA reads TGCGCCAGCAGCCAAGGGTTGGGTAGTCAGGACATTCAGTACTTC.

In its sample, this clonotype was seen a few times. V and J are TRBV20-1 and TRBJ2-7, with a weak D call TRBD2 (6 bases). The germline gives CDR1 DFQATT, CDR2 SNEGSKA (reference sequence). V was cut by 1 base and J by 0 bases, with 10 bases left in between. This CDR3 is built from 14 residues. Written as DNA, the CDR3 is TGCAGTGCTAGAGCATATAGCGGCTCCTACGAGCAGTACTTC. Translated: CSARAYSGSYEQYF.

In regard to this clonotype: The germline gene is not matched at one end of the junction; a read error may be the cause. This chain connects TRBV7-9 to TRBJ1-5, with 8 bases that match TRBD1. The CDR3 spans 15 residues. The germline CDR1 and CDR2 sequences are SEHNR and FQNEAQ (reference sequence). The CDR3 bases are TGTGCCAGCAGTGGGACAGGTGGAAGCAATCGGCCCCAGCATTTT. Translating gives CASSGTGGSNRPQHF.

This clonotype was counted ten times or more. CDR3 amino acids: CASSAQGYEQYF. The CDR3 coding sequence is TGTGCCAGCAGTGCACAGGGATACGAGCAGTACTTC. The J gene is TRBJ2-7, the V gene TRBV6-5; possible D gene TRBD1, 6 bases. Per the germline V gene, CDR1 is MNHEY and CDR2 is SVGAGI. V was shortened by 5 bases and J by 4 bases, with 9 bases between the two germline ends. This CDR3 spans 12 amino acids.

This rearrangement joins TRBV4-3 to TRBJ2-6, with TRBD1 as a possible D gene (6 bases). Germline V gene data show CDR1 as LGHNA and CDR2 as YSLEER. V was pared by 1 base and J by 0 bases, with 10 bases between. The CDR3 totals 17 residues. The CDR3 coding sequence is TGCGCCAGCAGCCAAGCTGGGGGCCCCTCTGGGGCCAACGTCCTGACTTTC. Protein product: CASSQAGGPSGANVLTF.

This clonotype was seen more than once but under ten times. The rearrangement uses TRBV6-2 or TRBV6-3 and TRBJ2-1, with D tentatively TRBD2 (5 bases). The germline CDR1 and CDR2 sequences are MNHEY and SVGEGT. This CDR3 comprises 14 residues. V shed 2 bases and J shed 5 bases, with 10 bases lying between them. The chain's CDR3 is CASSYKGENNEQFF. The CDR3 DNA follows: TGTGCCAGCAGTTACAAGGGAGAGAACAATGAGCAGTTCTTC.

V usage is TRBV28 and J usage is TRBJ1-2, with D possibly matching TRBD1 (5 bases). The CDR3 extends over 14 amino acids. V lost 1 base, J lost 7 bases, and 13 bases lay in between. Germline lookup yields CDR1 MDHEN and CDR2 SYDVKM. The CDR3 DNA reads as TGTGCCAGCAGTTTATCCCAGGGTTCCAGTGGCTACACCTTC. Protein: CASSLSQGSSGYTF.

CDR3 sequence: CASSGGSGSDGELFF. The CDR3 DNA reads as TGTGCCAGCAGCGGGGGTAGCGGGAGTGACGGGGAGCTGTTTTTT. The chain has TRBV4-2 and TRBJ2-2; TRBD2 agrees at 9 bases. This CDR3 has 15 residues. After removal of 5 bases from V and 7 bases from J, the junction contained 8 bases not matched to a gene. Germline V gene sequence: CDR1 LGHNA, CDR2 YNFKEQ.

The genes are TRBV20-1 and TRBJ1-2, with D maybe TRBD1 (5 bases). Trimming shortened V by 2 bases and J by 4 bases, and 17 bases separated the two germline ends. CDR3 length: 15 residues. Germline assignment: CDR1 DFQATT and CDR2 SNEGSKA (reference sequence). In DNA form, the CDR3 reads TGCAGTGCTAGAATCGGGGCGGGGAGCGGCTATGGCTACACCTTC. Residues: CSARIGAGSGYGYTF.

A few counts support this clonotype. CDR3 nucleotide sequence: TGTGCCAGCAGCCCCACTAGCGGGAGGCAATACGAGCAGTACTTC. Protein sequence: CASSPTSGRQYEQYF. V usage is TRBV7-2 and J usage is TRBJ2-7; 12 bases agree with TRBD2. The V segment lost 5 bases and the J segment 4 bases; nucleotides outside the gene matches: 6. Per germline, CDR1 SGHTA and CDR2 FQGNSA. The CDR3 consists of 15 residues.

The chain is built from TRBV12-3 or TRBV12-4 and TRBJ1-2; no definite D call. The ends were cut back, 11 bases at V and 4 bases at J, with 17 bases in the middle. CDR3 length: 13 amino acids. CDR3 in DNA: TGTGCCTGCCTAGGCAGCGGTACCTATGGCTACACCTTC. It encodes CACLGSGTYGYTF.

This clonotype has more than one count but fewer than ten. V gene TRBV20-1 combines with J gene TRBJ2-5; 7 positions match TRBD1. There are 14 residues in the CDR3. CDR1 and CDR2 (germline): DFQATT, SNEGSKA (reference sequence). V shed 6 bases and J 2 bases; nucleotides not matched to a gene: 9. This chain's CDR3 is CSAGTPGQQETQYF. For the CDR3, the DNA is TGCAGTGCCGGCACTCCGGGACAGCAAGAGACCCAGTACTTC.